This T cell receptor beta chain was found in a study of graft-versus-host responses after intestinal transplantation (dated by TCRdb to the early 2020s). Turning to the overall study: The transplants that recipients received were multivisceral, liver-intestinal, or isolated intestinal. A peak of at least 4% donor T cells among recipient peripheral blood mononuclear cells was the definition used for donor T cell macrochimerism. Of the 20 to 30 intestinal transplant recipients enrolled in the cohort, one of whom was a retransplant, a few patients without pretransplant specimens were excluded. Every recipient was given anti-thymocyte globulin induction, then maintenance tacrolimus and steroids for 2 to 3 years. Bulk TCR-beta CDR3 sequencing was used to track graft-versus-host and host-versus-graft alloreactive T cell clones in the graft, circulation and bone marrow after intestinal transplantation. To identify alloreactive clones, pre-transplant mixed lymphocyte reaction products were sequenced and compared with unstimulated pre-transplant donor and recipient T cells. Rather than going through the commercial service, samples from a few later patients were sequenced in-house on an Illumina MiSeq and processed with MiXCR. Here is what the overall study found, with its caveats: Early after transplant, declines in HvG clones were associated with peak levels of circulating GvH clones. Patients with donor T cell macrochimerism had high GvH to HvG T cell clonal ratios in their allografts. The relatively low number and heterogeneity of intestinal transplant patients limited the conclusions. GvH clones were detected in recipient bone marrow, and some appeared earlier in ileal mucosa or blood, consistent with an intestinal mucosal origin.

In the paper's terms, the time point label means: cells obtained before transplantation from donor or recipient. CD3+CD4+ and CD3+CD8+ populations were FACS-sorted from unstimulated pre-transplant donor and recipient cells taken from spleen or lymph nodes. The V end loses 4 bases and the J end loses 6 bases, and a stretch of 13 bases separates them. From the germline V gene (reference sequence), CDR1 is LNHDA and CDR2 is SQIVND. The CDR3 has 14 amino acids, counting the end cysteine and phenylalanine. Only the CDR3 portion is preserved as DNA: 42 bases, with reading frame beginning at the first base. Libraries were prepared through the immunoSEQ multiplex PCR assay. For most patients, genomic DNA was isolated with the Qiagen DNeasy Blood and Tissue Kit and sent frozen to Adaptive Biotechnologies for TCR sequencing. For most patients, high-throughput TCR-beta CDR3 sequencing of genomic DNA was performed by Adaptive Biotechnologies. Per the original workflow: TCR sequencing data for some 19 patients were retrieved from Adaptive's ImmunoSEQ software; a few other patients were processed with MiXCR and VDJtools. CD4 versus CD8 sorting errors were corrected by removing sequences found in both subsets at a frequency ratio below 5:1. CDR3 nucleotide sequences shared by donor and recipient were removed because the origin of these sequences could not be assigned. At least 2-fold expansion over unstimulated cells and a minimum CFSE-low frequency of 0.002% (template counts) or 0.001% (read counts) were required for clones to be classified as alloreactive. A clone was considered mappable if detected in the sequenced pre-transplant spleen, lymph node, or MLR CFSE-low populations of the donor or recipient. Cumulative frequency of alloreactive clones was calculated as a percentage of all sequences weighted by copy number. TCRdb obtained this table from immuneACCESS and retained in-frame rearrangements with V and J assigned. These tables miss some clones; where compared with another copy, unresolved V genes account for less than half of the shortfall, and the remainder is unexplained. V and J calls and clone size are copied from that table; D and trimming were computed from the DNA. The sample contains some 110,000 clones, around 92% of them found a single time. The leading ten clones occupy 0.95% to 1.5% of the sample.

Details on this clone: Its antigen specificity is not known. No much larger clone is present one base from it, and per-base qualities are unavailable.

This clonotype was obtained from a human donor who was the organ donor for an intestinal transplant. Source: unstimulated CD8+ T cells sorted from spleen or lymph node cells, taken before transplant. The chain is made from TRBV19 and TRBJ2-1; the best D guess is TRBD2, with 5 bases matching. The DNA sequence is given as TGTGCCAGTAGTAGCGCGGGCTGGTCCAATGAGCAGTTCTTC. Translation gives CASSSAGWSNEQFF.